The 28 T cell receptor beta chains below come from one sample, sequenced in a study of Ad26.COV2.S vaccination and SARS-CoV-2 variants. Treatment given: over 15 received Ad26.COV2.S at low or high dose, single or two shots; 5 received placebo; per-sample allocation not given. Vaccine and placebo recipients were sampled on day 63 after the first injection. Generated by immunoSEQ multiplex PCR, the TCRdb table keeps only in-frame clones and is missing some. The table includes about 480,000 clones, around 90% detected once. Sequenced here: peripheral blood, sampled in a trial of Ad26.COV2.S vaccine versus placebo. Receptor source: a person between 18 and 59 years old who received the Ad26.COV2.S COVID-19 vaccine or a placebo.

The chain uses TRBV12-3 or TRBV12-4 and TRBJ2-3; D gene ambiguous. Between the trimmed V and J ends, which lost 5 bases and 7 bases, there was a span of 7 bases. The CDR3 consists of 11 residues. The CDR3 region is CASSVQNTQYF. CDR3 nucleotides: TGTGCCAGCAGTGTACAAAATACGCAGTATTTT.

The genes are TRBV20-1 and TRBJ1-5; D gene ambiguous. Deletions cut 4 bases from V and 5 bases from J, with 3 bases between. This CDR3 is 10 amino acids long. CDR1 is DFQATT, CDR2 SNEGSKA, per germline (reference sequence). The CDR3 bases are TGCAGTGCTACCTATCAGCCCCAGCATTTT. Its protein product is CSATYQPQHF.

The V and J genes are TRBV7-8 and TRBJ2-7; TRBD2 aligns across 8 bases. The CDR3 runs to 17 residues. J lost 3 bases, V lost 0 bases, and 10 bases had no gene match. Germline assignment: CDR1 SGHVS and CDR2 FQNEAQ. The CDR3 nucleotides read TGTGCCAGCAGCTTAGCCGGCCCGGCGGGGGGACTCTACGAGCAGTACTTC. As protein: CASSLAGPAGGLYEQYF.

This clone occurred once. The genes are TRBV4-2 and TRBJ2-7; the D is unclear. V lost 3 bases and J lost 2, with 8 bases in between. The CDR3 runs to 13 residues. Germline V gene data show CDR1 as LGHNA and CDR2 as YNFKEQ. CDR3 sequence (DNA): TGTGCCAGCAGCCAGGCCGAGGCCTACGAGCAGTACTTC. It translates to CASSQAEAYEQYF.

In this sample, this clone turned up once. The V gene is TRBV20-1, the J gene TRBJ2-1, with 7 bases aligning to TRBD2. CDR1 is DFQATT and CDR2 is SNEGSKA in the germline V gene (reference sequence). V dropped 3 bases and J dropped 3; count of bases not matched to a gene: 8. CDR3 length equals 15 residues. CDR3 sequence: CSASPLAVNYNEQFF. The CDR3 region has the DNA TGCAGTGCTAGTCCCCTAGCGGTCAACTACAATGAGCAGTTCTTC.

The gene calls are TRBV24-1 and TRBJ2-1, with D possibly matching TRBD2 (6 bases). V gave up 3 bases and J gave up 10 bases, with 18 bases separating them. Germline lookup yields CDR1 KGHDR and CDR2 SFDVKD. The CDR3 consists of 15 residues. CDR3 in amino acids: CATSDMRGPKSEQFF. DNA for the CDR3: TGTGCCACCAGTGATATGCGGGGCCCGAAATCCGAGCAGTTCTTC.

This clone has a single count. The chain is built from TRBV28 and TRBJ2-7, with TRBD1 identical over 8 bases. Germline CDR1 is MDHEN and CDR2 is SYDVKM. This CDR3 has 15 residues. Trimming at V came to 3 bases and at J to 6 bases, leaving 10 bases not matched to a gene. CDR3 residues: CASSLYLIQGAEQYF. The CDR3, as DNA: TGTGCCAGCAGTTTGTATCTGATCCAGGGGGCCGAGCAGTACTTC.

For this clone: Other nucleotide sequences in the sample specify the same CDR3. The chain recombines TRBV12-3 or TRBV12-4 with TRBJ1-3; no clear D. V lost 3 bases and J 2 bases, leaving 2 bases between the germline ends. The CDR3 totals 12 residues. The DNA for the CDR3 is TGTGCCAGCAGTTTCCCTGGAAACACCATATATTTT. It translates to CASSFPGNTIYF.

The chain carries TRBV5-1 and TRBJ2-3; D gene uncertain. The CDR3 loop spans 16 amino acids. Trimming cost V 4 bases and J 0 bases, with 15 bases left between them. Germline assignment: CDR1 SGHRS and CDR2 YFSETQ. The CDR3 here is CASSTGAMSSTDTQYF. As DNA, the CDR3 is TGCGCCAGCAGCACCGGTGCCATGTCAAGCACAGATACGCAGTATTTT.

The V call is TRBV5-4, the J call TRBJ1-1; D may be TRBD1 (6 bases). The CDR3 is made up of 13 amino acids. Germline CDR1 and CDR2: SGHNT and YYREEE (reference sequence). The V gene lost 4 bases and the J gene lost 5 bases, with 12 bases spanning the gap. Written as DNA, the CDR3 is TGTGCCAGCAGCCCAGGGGTGGGTACTGAAGCTTTCTTT. It is translated as CASSPGVGTEAFF.

This chain links TRBV7-9 with TRBJ2-3; D is uncertain. This CDR3 comprises 13 residues. Germline loops: CDR1 SEHNR, CDR2 FQNEAQ (reference sequence). The ends were cut back, 1 base at V and 6 bases at J, with 8 bases in the middle. The CDR3 here is CASSLGGLDTQYF. The CDR3 coding sequence is TGTGCCAGCAGCTTAGGGGGTTTGGATACGCAGTATTTT. The full variable domain, with the rest looked up from reference TRBV7-9 and TRBJ2-3, is DTGVSQNPRHKITKRGQNVTFRCDPISEHNRLYWYRQTLGQGPEFLTYFQNEAQLEKSRLLSDRFSAERPKGSFSTLEIQRTEQGDSAMYLCASSLGGLDTQYFGPGTRLTVL.

The V and J genes are TRBV5-4 and TRBJ1-2; D uncertain. CDR3 length equals 14 residues. V was shortened by 0 bases and J by 4 bases, with 10 bases between the two germline ends. Germline values: CDR1 SGHNT, CDR2 YYREEE (reference sequence). Written as DNA, the CDR3 is TGTGCCAGCAGCTTGGGTCCAGTCCGCTATGGCTACACCTTC. Its translation is CASSLGPVRYGYTF.

This chain links TRBV6-5 with TRBJ2-3; TRBD2 might be the D (6 bases). The ends were cut back, 6 bases at V and 2 bases at J, with 15 bases in the middle. The CDR3 sequence is 15 residues long. Germline-derived CDR1 and CDR2 are MNHEY and SVGAGI. The DNA for the CDR3 is TGTGCCAGCAGGGAGGGATTTGGGGTCACAGATACGCAGTATTTT. Amino acid sequence: CASREGFGVTDTQYF.

The chain recombines TRBV30 with TRBJ2-7, with no clear D. The germline gives CDR1 GTSNPN, CDR2 SVGIG (reference sequence). Trimming shortened V by 3 bases and J by 4 bases, and 7 bases separated the two germline ends. This CDR3 region has 11 residues. The CDR3 sequence: CAWRGEYEQYF. The DNA of the CDR3 is TGTGCCTGGAGGGGTGAATACGAGCAGTACTTC. The whole variable domain, remainder taken from reference TRBV30 and TRBJ2-7, is SQTIHQWPATLVQPVGSPLSLECTVEGTSNPNLYWYRQAAGRGLQLLFYSVGIGQISSEVPQNLSASRPQDRQFILSSKKLLLSDSGFYLCAWRGEYEQYFGPGTRLTVT.

Comment on this clone: Other DNA sequences in the same sample also yield this CDR3. CDR3 nucleotides: TGCAGTGCTAGAACACCCTCCGAGCAGTACTTC. This encodes CSARTPSEQYF. This chain joins TRBV20-1 and TRBJ2-7; D is undetermined. The V end was cut by 2 bases, the J end by 6 bases, with 8 bases between. Germline V lookup: CDR1 DFQATT, CDR2 SNEGSKA (reference sequence). The CDR3 is 11 residues long.

V and J are TRBV4-3 and TRBJ2-2; D is uncertain. The CDR3 contains 15 residues. V gave up 0 bases and J gave up 6 bases, with 11 bases separating them. In germline, CDR1 is LGHNA, CDR2 YSLEER. The CDR3 DNA is TGCGCCAGCAGCCAAGAGGATCGGTTGGCCGGGGAGCTGTTTTTT. Translated, it gives CASSQEDRLAGELFF.

The CDR3 is CASSYGTNEQYF. CDR3 coding DNA: TGTGCCAGCAGCTACGGGACTAACGAGCAGTACTTC. The V and J genes are TRBV5-6 and TRBJ2-7, with 7 bases lining up with TRBD2. The CDR3 is made up of 12 amino acids. Germline CDR1 is SGHDT and CDR2 is YYEEEE. Unmatched junction bases numbered 2, after V lost 3 bases and J lost 5 bases.

The rearrangement joins TRBV5-1 to TRBJ2-1, with 10 bases that match TRBD2. The J segment lost 12 bases and the V segment lost 0 bases, leaving 6 bases of the junction unmatched. The CDR3 contains 14 residues. Germline lookup yields CDR1 SGHRS and CDR2 YFSETQ. The DNA for the CDR3 is TGCGCCAGCAGCTTGGCCGGGACTAGCGCCTCGCAGTTCTTC. This sequence encodes CASSLAGTSASQFF.

CDR3 loop: CAISDLGRRAPANYGYTF. CDR3 sequence (DNA): TGTGCCATCAGTGATCTAGGTCGGCGGGCACCAGCTAACTATGGCTACACCTTC. The chain employs TRBV10-3 and TRBJ1-2; D gene uncertain. Germline V gene lookup returns CDR1 ENHRY and CDR2 SYGVKD. The CDR3 covers 18 residues. V gave up 3 bases and J gave up 0 bases, with 20 bases separating them.

The rearrangement joins TRBV27 to TRBJ1-4; no firm D call. V lost 3 bases to trimming and J lost 3 bases, with 14 bases between them. This CDR3 region has 16 residues. Germline CDR1 and CDR2: MNHEY and SMNVEV (reference sequence). CDR3 protein: CASSFIGMASNEKLFF. CDR3 in DNA: TGTGCCAGCAGTTTCATCGGGATGGCCTCTAATGAAAAACTGTTTTTT.

The chain recombines TRBV30 with TRBJ2-7, with 7 bases identical to TRBD1. CDR1 and CDR2 (germline): GTSNPN, SVGIG (reference sequence). V lost 2 bases, J lost 2 bases, and 6 bases stayed unmatched. The CDR3 has 14 residues. The CDR3 loop reads CAWSLGTAAYEQYF. CDR3 coding DNA: TGTGCCTGGAGTCTCGGGACAGCTGCCTACGAGCAGTACTTC.

This sequence joins TRBV20-1 and TRBJ1-6; D gene unclear. The ends were cut back, 3 bases at V and 0 bases at J, with 9 bases in the middle. There are 15 residues in the CDR3. Germline CDR1 is DFQATT and CDR2 is SNEGSKA (reference sequence). CDR3 nucleotide sequence: TGCAGTGCTAGTATAGCAAGCTCCTATAATTCACCCCTCCACTTT. Its translation: CSASIASSYNSPLHF.

The chain recombines TRBV10-3 with TRBJ1-5; no firm D call. CDR1 is ENHRY and CDR2 is SYGVKD in the germline V gene. The CDR3 has 13 residues. Trimming took 3 bases from V and 0 from J, leaving 3 bases between them. The CDR3 sequence is CAISDNSNQPQHF. CDR3 in DNA: TGTGCCATCAGTGACAATAGCAATCAGCCCCAGCATTTT.

The table lists this clone with a count of one. This chain joins TRBV6-5 and TRBJ2-1; no firm D call. Trimming left V 7 bases short and J 7 bases short, with 14 bases between. The CDR3 runs 13 residues. Germline values: CDR1 MNHEY, CDR2 SVGAGI. CDR3 sequence (DNA): TGTGCCAGCACCCTAAACGACGGGAATGAGCAGTTCTTC. Translation: CASTLNDGNEQFF.

The rearrangement uses TRBV7-3 and TRBJ2-7; the match to TRBD2 covers 12 bases. The CDR3 runs 15 residues. Germline CDR1 SGHTA, CDR2 FQGTGA. The junction had 4 bases not matched to a gene; V was cut back by 5 bases and J by 2 bases. In nucleotides, the CDR3 is TGTGCCAGCAGCCTGACTAGCGGGGGAACCTACGAGCAGTACTTC. Translating gives CASSLTSGGTYEQYF.

The chain joins TRBV28 to TRBJ1-1; D might be TRBD1 (5 bases). Germline loops: CDR1 MDHEN, CDR2 SYDVKM. The CDR3 length is 13 residues. The V gene lost 2 bases and the J gene lost 10 bases, with 14 bases spanning the gap. CDR3 loop: CASSLQGPEGAFF. The CDR3 region has the DNA TGTGCCAGCAGTTTACAGGGCCCAGAGGGAGCTTTCTTT.

The chain links TRBV7-8 to TRBJ1-5, with no clear D. V lost 8 bases and J lost 6, with 20 bases in between. Germline V gene data show CDR1 as SGHVS and CDR2 as FQNEAQ. The CDR3 runs to 15 residues. The CDR3 sequence is CASSAGRVGGQPQHF. The CDR3 region has the DNA TGTGCCAGCTCCGCCGGCCGGGTTGGTGGTCAGCCCCAGCATTTT.

This clone was seen once. The chain joins TRBV5-4 to TRBJ2-3; D is unresolved. Germline CDR1 SGHNT, CDR2 YYREEE (reference sequence). The CDR3 totals 14 residues. V lost 0 bases to trimming and J lost 0 bases, with 5 bases between them. The CDR3 nucleotides read TGTGCCAGCAGCTTGGAGGTCAGCACAGATACGCAGTATTTT. Translation: CASSLEVSTDTQYF.